Listed below are T cell receptor beta chains from one sample, sequenced in a study of blood T cells in healthy people across ages. One entry per CDR3 protein results from TCRdb running MiXCR on the 5' RACE reads. The sample records 1.5 million to 2 million distinct CDR3 sequences, about 50% being singletons. Sequencing used blood. These receptors all come from a woman between 40 and 50 years old in good health. CDR3s include the opening cysteine and the closing phenylalanine or tryptophan. D genes are given only for firm matches. Rows give clone size only sometimes, using once, few, many, or a class for an expanded clone.

TRBJ2-1 | - | - | TRBV14 | TGTGCCAGCAGCCAAAGAGGGGGGTTAGGATACAATGAGCAGTTCTTC | CASSQRGGLGYNEQFF
TRBJ1-4 | TRBD1 | - | TRBV28 | TGTGCCAGCGAGACAGGGCGTGGAGAAAAACTGTTTTTT | CASETGRGEKLFF
TRBJ1-1 | - | - | TRBV3-1 | TGTGCCAGCAGCCAAGGAGCAGGAACTGAAGCTTTCTTT | CASSQGAGTEAFF
TRBJ1-2 | - | - | TRBV3-1 | TGTGCCAGCAGCCGTAGTGTTAGAGGATATGGCTACACCTTC | CASSRSVRGYGYTF
TRBJ2-1 | - | - | TRBV7-9 | TGTGCCAGCAGCGTTCCCGGCGAATTACAATACAATGAGCAGTTCTTC | CASSVPGELQYNEQFF
TRBJ1-2 | - | - | TRBV5-1 | TGCGCCAGCAGCTTAGGAGTTAAGGGCTACACCTTC | CASSLGVKGYTF
TRBJ2-1 | - | few | TRBV4-3 | TGCGCCAGCAGCCAAGATGAGGGGGTCTTGGACAACAATGAGCAGTTCTTC | CASSQDEGVLDNNEQFF
TRBJ1-5 | - | - | TRBV27 | TGTGCCAGCAGCCAGATGGAGGGCAATCAGCCCCAGCATTTT | CASSQMEGNQPQHF
TRBJ2-1 | TRBD2 | - | TRBV7-2 | TGTGCCAGCAGCCTGGGACTAGCGCTGTTCTTC | CASSLGLALFF
TRBJ2-7 | - | - | TRBV28 | TGTGCCAGCACCATGACAGGGACCGCGAGCGGGGTCTACAATGAGCAGTACTTC | CASTMTGTASGVYNEQYF
TRBJ2-3 | TRBD2 | - | TRBV14 | TGTGCCAGCAGCCAAGTTTTGGGACTAGCGGGCACAGATACGCAGTATTTT | CASSQVLGLAGTDTQYF
TRBJ1-2 | TRBD1 | few | TRBV7-9 | TGTGCCAGCAGCTTCTTGGACAGGGGCTATGGCTACACCTTC | CASSFLDRGYGYTF
TRBJ2-5 | - | - | TRBV27 | TGTGCCAGCAGTCCTAACGGGAAGACCCAGTACTTC | CASSPNGKTQYF
TRBJ2-1 | TRBD2 | - | TRBV6-2/TRBV6-3 | TGTGCCAGCAGTTTCCCAAGGGGCGGGGGGCCCAATGAGCAGTTCTTC | CASSFPRGGGPNEQFF
TRBJ2-2 | - | - | TRBV2 | TGTGCCAGCAGTGACGTAGGTGGGGAGCTGTTTTTT | CASSDVGGELFF
TRBJ2-7 | TRBD1 | - | TRBV7-9 | TGTGCCAGCAGCTCTGACAGGGGGCTGAGTCCGTCTTACGAGCAGTACTTC | CASSSDRGLSPSYEQYF
TRBJ2-5 | TRBD1 | few | TRBV28 | TGTGCCAGCAGGACGCCTCGACAGGGGTCAGGGACCCAGTACTTC | CASRTPRQGSGTQYF
TRBJ2-1 | TRBD1 | - | TRBV12-3/TRBV12-4 | TGTGCCAGCAGTTTGTCGGGACAGGGGTTTAATGAGCAGTTCTTC | CASSLSGQGFNEQFF
TRBJ2-5 | - | - | TRBV7-2 | TGTGCCAGCAGCCCCCGGCCCCCCGGACTGGCGGTCCAAGAGACCCAGTACTTC | CASSPRPPGLAVQETQYF
TRBJ1-2 | TRBD1 | - | TRBV9 | TGTGCCAGCAGCCACGACAGGGCCGGTGGCTACACCTTC | CASSHDRAGGYTF
TRBJ2-5 | - | - | TRBV4-2 | TGTGCCAGCAGCCAGGAACTAGGGCCCCAAGAGACCCAGTACTTC | CASSQELGPQETQYF
TRBJ2-5 | TRBD2 | - | TRBV3-1 | TGTGCCAGCAGCCAAGACAAGCGGGGGGGGTACCAAGAGACCCAGTACTTC | CASSQDKRGGYQETQYF
TRBJ2-7 | TRBD2 | - | TRBV2 | TGTGCCAGCAGTGCTCCCGGCGGGGGGGTGTACGAGCAGTACTTC | CASSAPGGGVYEQYF
TRBJ2-7 | - | - | TRBV11-2 | TGTGCCAGCAGCCCCCGAGTTGGAGTCTCCTACGAGCAGTACTTC | CASSPRVGVSYEQYF
TRBJ2-1 | TRBD1 | few | TRBV24-1 | TGTGCCACCAGTGATGAGATGACAGGGGAGCAGTTCTTC | CATSDEMTGEQFF
TRBJ2-2 | TRBD1 | once | TRBV7-9 | TGTGCCACACACGCGGGACAGGGGACCGGGGAGCTGTTTTTT | CATHAGQGTGELFF
TRBJ1-1 | - | - | TRBV6-6 | TGTGCCAGCACCTCTCATTTTCGGGGGACTGACACTGAAGCTTTCTTT | CASTSHFRGTDTEAFF
TRBJ1-1 | - | - | TRBV12-3/TRBV12-4 | TGTGCCAGCAGTCCCCATTCGGGGGGCATGACTGAAGCTTTCTTT | CASSPHSGGMTEAFF
TRBJ1-1 | - | - | TRBV20-1 | TGCAGTGCTACCAAGGACGGGGGAGAGAACACTGAAGCTTTCTTT | CSATKDGGENTEAFF
TRBJ2-6 | - | - | TRBV15 | TGTGCCACCAAAGTTTCTGGGGCCAACGTCCTGACTTTC | CATKVSGANVLTF
TRBJ1-5 | - | few | TRBV4-1 | TGCGCCAGCAGCCTTCAGGGGAATAGCAATCAGCCCCAGCATTTT | CASSLQGNSNQPQHF
TRBJ2-5 | - | - | TRBV7-2 | TGTGCCAGCAGCTCCTTAGCGGAGACCCAGTACTTC | CASSSLAETQYF
TRBJ2-1 | TRBD1 | once | TRBV4-3 | TGCGCCAGCAGCCAGGGCCGGGACAGGGGGCTCTCCTACAATGAGCAGTTCTTC | CASSQGRDRGLSYNEQFF
TRBJ2-7 | - | few | TRBV6-6 | TGTGCCAGCAGTGGATTGGACTCAGGGGCCTCCTACGAGCAGTACTTC | CASSGLDSGASYEQYF
TRBJ1-5 | TRBD1 | - | TRBV18 | TGTGCCAGCTCATCAGCTCGGACAGGGCCCCTTAGCAATCAGCCCCAGCATTTT | CASSSARTGPLSNQPQHF
TRBJ1-6 | - | - | TRBV7-2 | TGTGCCAGCAGCGGAAGAGAGGGGAATTCACCCCTCCACTTT | CASSGREGNSPLHF
TRBJ2-5 | - | - | TRBV20-1 | TGCAGTGCGCAGACAGCCAGCCAAGAGACCCAGTACTTC | CSAQTASQETQYF
TRBJ2-5 | TRBD2 | - | TRBV12-3/TRBV12-4 | TGTGCCAGCAGTTTAGGCCGACTAGCGGGGGAAGAGACCCAGTACTTC | CASSLGRLAGEETQYF
TRBJ2-1 | - | - | TRBV29-1 | TGCAGCGTTGATAGGCAGCTCAATGAGCAGTTCTTC | CSVDRQLNEQFF
TRBJ1-2 | TRBD1 | few | TRBV6-5 | TGTGCCAGCAGGGGGACAGGGATCTATAACTATGGCTACACCTTC | CASRGTGIYNYGYTF
TRBJ1-2 | - | - | TRBV4-1 | TGCGCCAGCAGCGCAGCCGTTAGTGTCGATGGGGATGGCTACACCTTC | CASSAAVSVDGDGYTF
TRBJ2-2 | TRBD1 | - | TRBV20-1 | TGCAGTGCTAGAGAAGGGGACAGGGTGACCGGGGAGCTGTTTTTT | CSAREGDRVTGELFF
TRBJ2-3 | TRBD1 | - | TRBV7-2 | TGTGCCAGCAGCTTAGGGGCCGGGACAGGAGGCACAGATACGCAGTATTTT | CASSLGAGTGGTDTQYF
TRBJ1-2 | - | - | TRBV10-3 | TGTGCCATCAATTCGGACTACTATAGCTACACCTTC | CAINSDYYSYTF
TRBJ2-1 | - | - | TRBV3-1 | TGTGCCAGCAGTCGGACACCCAATGAGCAGTTCTTC | CASSRTPNEQFF
TRBJ2-7 | TRBD2 | - | TRBV4-2 | TGTGCCAGCAGCCAAGGGGCCGGCGGACTAGCGGGGGGGCCGAGCTCCTACGAGCAGTACTTC | CASSQGAGGLAGGPSSYEQYF
TRBJ2-3 | TRBD2 | - | TRBV7-3 | TGTGCCAGCAGCCCCAACGGGGGGGACACAGATACGCAGTATTTT | CASSPNGGDTDTQYF
TRBJ2-1 | - | - | TRBV12-3/TRBV12-4 | TGTGCCAGCAGTTTAGCAGGGAAGGCTGAGCAGTTCTTC | CASSLAGKAEQFF
TRBJ1-4 | TRBD1 | - | TRBV27 | TGTGCCAGCAGTTTATCGCCCCCTGACAGGGCGACTAATGAAAAACTGTTTTTT | CASSLSPPDRATNEKLFF
TRBJ2-5 | TRBD1 | - | TRBV20-1 | TGCAGTGCTAGGGAAACCGTCAGGGGGGAGACCCAGTACTTC | CSARETVRGETQYF
TRBJ1-2 | - | - | TRBV7-2 | TGTGCCAGCAGCTTTACCACGGGGGCGCGGAAGGGCTACACCTTC | CASSFTTGARKGYTF
TRBJ2-3 | TRBD2 | few | TRBV4-3 | TGCGCCAGCAGCCAGACACTAGCGGGGACGACAGATACGCAGTATTTT | CASSQTLAGTTDTQYF
TRBJ1-2 | - | - | TRBV3-1 | TGTGCCAGCAGCCAAGATGTGGGGGGCGCATGGTATGGCTACACCTTC | CASSQDVGGAWYGYTF
TRBJ2-5 | - | - | TRBV3-1 | TGTGCCAGCAGCCATTCCTTGGGGAGGGAGACCCAGTACTTC | CASSHSLGRETQYF